Below, one TCR beta chain is given with its context. Sequencing was performed with immunoSEQ multiplex PCR; in TCRdb, only in-frame clones are kept and a portion is missing. This table has 350,000 to 450,000 clones, around 87% appearing once. This sample was taken from a study of blood T cell repertoires in COVID-19. For the study at large: Whether acute or convalescent, the COVID-19 samples came from the United States, Italy and Spain. PBMCs, B-cell-depleted T cells, or T cells were the source of the cDNA or gDNA that made up the material.

The CDR3 runs to 14 residues. Between the trimmed V and J ends, which lost 5 bases and 1 base, there was a span of 11 bases. In germline, CDR1 is SEHNR, CDR2 FQNEAQ (reference sequence). Seattle cases were enrolled at active infection and followed longitudinally. This chain joins TRBV7-9 and TRBJ2-5; D not resolved. The specimen sequenced was peripheral blood. The receptor comes from a woman aged 55-70 years with COVID-19, enrolled during active disease. The CDR3 loop reads CASSPPTIQETQYF. The CDR3 nucleotides are TGTGCCAGCAGCCCACCTACGATCCAAGAGACCCAGTACTTC.